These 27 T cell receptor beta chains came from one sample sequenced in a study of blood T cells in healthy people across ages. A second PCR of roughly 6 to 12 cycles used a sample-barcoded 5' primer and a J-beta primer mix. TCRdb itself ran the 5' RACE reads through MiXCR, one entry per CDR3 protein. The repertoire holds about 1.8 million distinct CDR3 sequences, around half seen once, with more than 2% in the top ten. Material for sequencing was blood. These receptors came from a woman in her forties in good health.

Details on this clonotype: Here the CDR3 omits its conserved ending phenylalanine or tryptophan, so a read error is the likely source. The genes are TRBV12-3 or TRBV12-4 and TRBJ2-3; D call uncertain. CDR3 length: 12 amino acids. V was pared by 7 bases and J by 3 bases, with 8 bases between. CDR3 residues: CASTRLTDTQYS. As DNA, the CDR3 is TGTGCCAGCACCCGGTTGACAGATACGCAGTATTCT.

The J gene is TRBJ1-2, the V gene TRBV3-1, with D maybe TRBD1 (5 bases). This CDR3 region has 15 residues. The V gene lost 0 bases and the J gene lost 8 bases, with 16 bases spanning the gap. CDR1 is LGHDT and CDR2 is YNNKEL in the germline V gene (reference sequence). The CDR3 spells CASSQEPDGARGYTF. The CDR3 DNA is TGTGCCAGCAGCCAAGAGCCGGACGGGGCTAGGGGCTACACCTTC.

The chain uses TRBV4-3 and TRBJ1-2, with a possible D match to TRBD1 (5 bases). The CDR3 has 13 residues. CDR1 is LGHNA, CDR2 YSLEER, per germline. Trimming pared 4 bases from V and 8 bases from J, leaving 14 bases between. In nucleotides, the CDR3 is TGCGCCAGCAGCCTGGACGGGACCAGAGGCTACACCTTC. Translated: CASSLDGTRGYTF.

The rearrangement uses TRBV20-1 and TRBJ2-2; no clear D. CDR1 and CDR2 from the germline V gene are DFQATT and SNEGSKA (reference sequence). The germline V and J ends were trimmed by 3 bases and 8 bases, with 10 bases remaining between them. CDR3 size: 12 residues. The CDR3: CSASFQTGELFF. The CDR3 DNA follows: TGCAGTGCTAGTTTCCAGACTGGGGAGCTGTTTTTT.

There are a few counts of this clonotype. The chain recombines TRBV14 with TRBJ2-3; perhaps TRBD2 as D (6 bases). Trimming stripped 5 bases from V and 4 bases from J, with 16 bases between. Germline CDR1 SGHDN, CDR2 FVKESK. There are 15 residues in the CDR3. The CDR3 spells CASSSFAGPPDTQYF. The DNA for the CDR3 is TGTGCCAGCAGCTCCTTCGCGGGGCCCCCAGATACGCAGTATTTT.

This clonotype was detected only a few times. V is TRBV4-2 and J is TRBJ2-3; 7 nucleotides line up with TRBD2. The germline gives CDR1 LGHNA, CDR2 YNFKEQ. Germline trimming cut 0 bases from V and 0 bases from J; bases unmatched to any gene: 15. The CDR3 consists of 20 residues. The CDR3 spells CASSQEGLTRAGISTDTQYF. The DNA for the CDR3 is TGTGCCAGCAGCCAAGAAGGCCTGACCCGAGCGGGGATAAGCACAGATACGCAGTATTTT.

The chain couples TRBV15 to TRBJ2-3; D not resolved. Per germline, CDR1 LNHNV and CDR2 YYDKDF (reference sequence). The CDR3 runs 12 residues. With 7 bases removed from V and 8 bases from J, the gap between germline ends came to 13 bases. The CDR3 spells CATTSIPGTQYF. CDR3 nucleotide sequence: TGTGCCACCACCAGTATACCGGGTACGCAGTATTTT.

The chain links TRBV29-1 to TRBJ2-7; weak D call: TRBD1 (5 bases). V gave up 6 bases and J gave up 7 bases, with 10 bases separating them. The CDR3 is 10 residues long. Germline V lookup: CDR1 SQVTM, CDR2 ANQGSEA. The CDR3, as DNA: TGCAGCGTCCAGGGTGGAGAGCAGTACTTC. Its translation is CSVQGGEQYF.

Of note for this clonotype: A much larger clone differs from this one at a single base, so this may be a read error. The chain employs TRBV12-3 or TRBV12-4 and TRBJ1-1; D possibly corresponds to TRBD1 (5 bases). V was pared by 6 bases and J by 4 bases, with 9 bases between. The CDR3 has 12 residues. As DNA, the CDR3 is TGTGCCAGCAGCTCAGGGAGCACTGAAGCTTTCTTT. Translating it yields CASSSGSTEAFF.

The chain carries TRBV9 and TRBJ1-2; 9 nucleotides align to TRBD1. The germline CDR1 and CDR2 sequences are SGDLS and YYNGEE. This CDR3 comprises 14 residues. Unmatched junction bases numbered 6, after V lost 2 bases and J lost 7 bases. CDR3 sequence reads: CASSVPDRGRGYTF. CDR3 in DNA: TGTGCCAGCAGCGTTCCGGACAGGGGACGTGGCTACACCTTC.

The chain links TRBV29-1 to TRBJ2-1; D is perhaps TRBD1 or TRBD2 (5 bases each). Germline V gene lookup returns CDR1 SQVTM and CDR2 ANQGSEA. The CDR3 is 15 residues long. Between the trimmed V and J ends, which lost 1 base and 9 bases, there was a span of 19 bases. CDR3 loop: CSVEVVYGGSGEQFF. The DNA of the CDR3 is TGCAGCGTTGAAGTCGTCTATGGGGGATCGGGTGAGCAGTTCTTC.

CDR3 residues: CASSLDRGRRIIGYTF. The CDR3 bases are TGTGCCAGCAGCTTGGACAGGGGCCGTCGTATTATCGGCTACACCTTC. The V gene is TRBV5-5, the J gene TRBJ1-2; 7 positions agree with TRBD1. The CDR3 has 16 amino acids. The ends lost 0 bases at V and 8 bases at J; junction bases unmatched: 13. Germline V gene data show CDR1 as SGHKS and CDR2 as YYEKEE (reference sequence).

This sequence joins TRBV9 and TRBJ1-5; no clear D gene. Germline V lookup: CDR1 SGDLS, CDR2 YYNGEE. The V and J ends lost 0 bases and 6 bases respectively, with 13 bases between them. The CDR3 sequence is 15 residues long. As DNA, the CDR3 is TGTGCCAGCAGCGTAGGCGGTTCGTGGGCTCAGCCCCAGCATTTT. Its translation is CASSVGGSWAQPQHF.

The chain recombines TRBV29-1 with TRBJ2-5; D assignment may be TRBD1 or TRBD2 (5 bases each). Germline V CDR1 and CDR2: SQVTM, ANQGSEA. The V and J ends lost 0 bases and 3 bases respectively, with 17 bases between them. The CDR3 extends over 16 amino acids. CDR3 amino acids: CSVEDWSSGHKETQYF. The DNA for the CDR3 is TGCAGCGTTGAAGATTGGTCCAGCGGACATAAAGAGACCCAGTACTTC.

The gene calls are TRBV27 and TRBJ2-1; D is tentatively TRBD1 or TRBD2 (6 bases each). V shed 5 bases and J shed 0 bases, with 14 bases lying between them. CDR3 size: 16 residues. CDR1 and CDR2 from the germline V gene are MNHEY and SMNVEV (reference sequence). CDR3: CASSNGGVSSYNEQFF. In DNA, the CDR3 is TGTGCCAGCAGTAACGGGGGCGTGAGCTCCTACAATGAGCAGTTCTTC.

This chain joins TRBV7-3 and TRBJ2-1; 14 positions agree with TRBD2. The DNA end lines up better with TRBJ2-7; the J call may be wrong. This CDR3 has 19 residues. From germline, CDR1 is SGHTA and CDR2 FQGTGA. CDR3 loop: CASSMGLAGALSSYNEQYF. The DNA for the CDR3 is TGTGCCAGCAGCATGGGACTAGCGGGGGCCCTCAGCTCCTACAATGAGCAGTACTTC.

CDR3 bases: TGTGCCAGCAGCTTAGGAGAGAGGAGCAATCAGCCCCAGCATTTT. Translated, it gives CASSLGERSNQPQHF. V and J are TRBV7-9 and TRBJ1-5; D not certain. The V end lost 1 base, the J end lost 1 base, and 8 bases lay between the germline ends. The germline CDR1 and CDR2 sequences are SEHNR and FQNEAQ (reference sequence). The CDR3 has 15 residues.

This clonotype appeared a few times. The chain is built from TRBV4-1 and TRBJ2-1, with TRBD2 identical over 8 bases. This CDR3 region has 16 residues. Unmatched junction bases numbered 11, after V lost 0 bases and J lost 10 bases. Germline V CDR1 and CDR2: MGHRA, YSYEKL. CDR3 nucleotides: TGCGCCAGCAGCCAAGACCCACAAGCGGGGGAGGCGGAGCAGTTCTTC. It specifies CASSQDPQAGEAEQFF.

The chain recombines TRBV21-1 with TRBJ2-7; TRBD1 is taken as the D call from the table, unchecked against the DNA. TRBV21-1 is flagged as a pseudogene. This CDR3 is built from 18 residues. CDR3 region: CASSKGGTGGAKALEQYF. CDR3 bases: TGTGCCAGCAGCAAAGGGGGGACAGGGGGCGCAAAGGCGCTCGAGCAGTACTTC.

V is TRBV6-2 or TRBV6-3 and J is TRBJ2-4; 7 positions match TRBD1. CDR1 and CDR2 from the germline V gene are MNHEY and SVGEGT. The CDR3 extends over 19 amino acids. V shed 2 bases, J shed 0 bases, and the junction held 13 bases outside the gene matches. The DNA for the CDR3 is TGTGCCAGCAGTTACCCTCCGATGACAGGGTGGGTAGCCAAAAACATTCAGTACTTC. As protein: CASSYPPMTGWVAKNIQYF.

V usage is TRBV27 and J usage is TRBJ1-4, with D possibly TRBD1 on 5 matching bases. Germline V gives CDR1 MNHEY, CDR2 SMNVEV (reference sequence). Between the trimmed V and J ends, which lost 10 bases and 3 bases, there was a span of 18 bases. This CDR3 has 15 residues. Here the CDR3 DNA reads TGTGCCACCAAACGCTTCCAGGGACCTAATGAAAAACTGTTTTTT. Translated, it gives CATKRFQGPNEKLFF.

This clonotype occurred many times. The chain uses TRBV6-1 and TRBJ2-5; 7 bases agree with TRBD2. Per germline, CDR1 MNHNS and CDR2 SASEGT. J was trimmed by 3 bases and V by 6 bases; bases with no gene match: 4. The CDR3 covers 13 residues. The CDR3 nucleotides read TGTGCCAGCAGGAGGAGCGGGGAAGAGACCCAGTACTTC. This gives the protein CASRRSGEETQYF.

The CDR3 loop is CASSAIIRDSANYGDYGYTF. The CDR3 nucleotides read TGTGCCAGCAGTGCCATAATCCGGGACAGCGCCAATTACGGAGACTATGGCTACACCTTC. The chain employs TRBV27 and TRBJ1-2, with 7 bases that match TRBD1. This CDR3 region has 20 residues. The V gene's germline CDR1 is MNHEY and CDR2 SMNVEV (reference sequence). The J segment lost 3 bases and the V segment lost 5 bases, leaving 24 bases of the junction unmatched.

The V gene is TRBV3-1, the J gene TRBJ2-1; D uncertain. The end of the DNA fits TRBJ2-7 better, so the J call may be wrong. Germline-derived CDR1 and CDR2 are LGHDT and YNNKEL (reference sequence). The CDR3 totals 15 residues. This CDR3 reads CASSQDSGRTNEQYF. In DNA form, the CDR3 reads TGTGCCAGCAGCCAAGATTCGGGCAGAACCAATGAGCAGTACTTC.

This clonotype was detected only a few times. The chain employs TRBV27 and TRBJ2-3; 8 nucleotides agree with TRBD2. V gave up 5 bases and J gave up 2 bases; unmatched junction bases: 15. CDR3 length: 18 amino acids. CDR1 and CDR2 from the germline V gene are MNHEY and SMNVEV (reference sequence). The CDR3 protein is CASSPGVGLAGTTDTQYF. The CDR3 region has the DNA TGTGCCAGCAGTCCGGGGGTCGGACTAGCCGGTACCACAGATACGCAGTATTTT.

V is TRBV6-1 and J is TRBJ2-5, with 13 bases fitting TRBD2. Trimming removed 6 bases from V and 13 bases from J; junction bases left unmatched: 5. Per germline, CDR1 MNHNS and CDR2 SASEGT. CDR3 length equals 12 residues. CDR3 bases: TGTGCCAGCAGATGGACTAGCGGGGGCACGTACTTC. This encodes CASRWTSGGTYF.

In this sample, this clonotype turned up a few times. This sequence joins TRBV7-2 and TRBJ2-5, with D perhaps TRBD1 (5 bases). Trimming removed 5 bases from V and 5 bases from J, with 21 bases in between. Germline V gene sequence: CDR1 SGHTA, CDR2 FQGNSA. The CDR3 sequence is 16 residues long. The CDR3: CASSPPLQGPRETQYF. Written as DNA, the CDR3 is TGTGCCAGCAGCCCCCCACTCCAGGGTCCTAGGGAGACCCAGTACTTC.